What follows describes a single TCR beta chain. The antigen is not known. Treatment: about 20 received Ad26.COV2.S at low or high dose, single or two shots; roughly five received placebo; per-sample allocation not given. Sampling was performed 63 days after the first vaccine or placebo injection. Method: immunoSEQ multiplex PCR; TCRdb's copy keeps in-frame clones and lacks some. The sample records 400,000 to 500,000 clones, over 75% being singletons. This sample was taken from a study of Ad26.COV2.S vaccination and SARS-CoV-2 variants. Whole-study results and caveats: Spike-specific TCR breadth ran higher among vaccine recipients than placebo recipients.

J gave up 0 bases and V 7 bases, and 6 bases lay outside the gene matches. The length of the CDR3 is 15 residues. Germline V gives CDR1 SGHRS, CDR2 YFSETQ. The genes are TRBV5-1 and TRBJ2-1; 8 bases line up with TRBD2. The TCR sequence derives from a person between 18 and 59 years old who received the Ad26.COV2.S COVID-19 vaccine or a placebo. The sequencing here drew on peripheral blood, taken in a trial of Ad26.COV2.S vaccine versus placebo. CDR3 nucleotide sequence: TGCGCCAGCGAGGCGGGGGGCTCCTCCTACAATGAGCAGTTCTTC. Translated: CASEAGGSSYNEQFF.